This T cell receptor (beta chain) is from a study of T cell changes during pregnancy in multiple sclerosis (dated by TCRdb to the late 2010s). With respect to the entire study: The study examined how the T cell repertoire changed over the course of pregnancy in women with multiple sclerosis.

Libraries were made using the immunoSEQ multiplex PCR assay. TCRdb carries this immuneACCESS record with in-frame sequences only. Its versions omit some clonotypes, under half of them owing to an unresolved V gene in the studies checked, with the rest unexplained. The sample table lists more than 20,000 clones, approximately 90% of them with a count of one. 0.5% to 0.8% of the sample lies in the top ten. This clone was detected only once. There is no known antigen for this receptor. Base qualities are not at hand, and no much larger clone is one base apart. The receptor comes from a female donor in good health, enrolled as a control in a pregnancy study. The source material was CD4+ T cells from peripheral blood mononuclear cells, sampled after pregnancy.

The CDR3 region: CASSSAGTSGRVLAKNIQYF. The base sequence is TGTGCCAGCAGCTCGGCCGGGACTAGCGGGAGGGTCCTAGCCAAAAACATTCAGTACTTC. The sequence is built from TRBV13 and TRBJ2-4, and TRBD2 aligns with 16 junction nucleotides. V is pruned by 4 bases and J by 0 bases, leaving 9 bases of the junction without a gene match. In the germline V gene (reference sequence), CDR1 corresponds to PRHDT and CDR2 to FYEKMQ. From its cysteine to its phenylalanine, the CDR3 spans 20 amino acids. CDR3 DNA is the only sequence kept; it has 60 bases, read in frame from the first base.